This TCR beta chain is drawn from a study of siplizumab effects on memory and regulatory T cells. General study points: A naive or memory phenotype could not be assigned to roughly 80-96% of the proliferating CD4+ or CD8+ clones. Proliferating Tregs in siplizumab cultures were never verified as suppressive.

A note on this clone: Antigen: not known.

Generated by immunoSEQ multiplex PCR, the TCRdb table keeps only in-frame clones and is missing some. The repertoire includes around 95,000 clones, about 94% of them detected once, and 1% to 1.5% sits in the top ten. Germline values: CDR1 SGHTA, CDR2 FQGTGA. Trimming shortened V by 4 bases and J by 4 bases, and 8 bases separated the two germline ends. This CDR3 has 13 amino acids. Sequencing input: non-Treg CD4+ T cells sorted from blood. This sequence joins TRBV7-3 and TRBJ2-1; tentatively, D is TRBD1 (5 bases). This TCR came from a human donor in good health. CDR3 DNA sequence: TGTGCCAGCAGCTCGGACAATTACAATGAGCAGTTCTTC. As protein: CASSSDNYNEQFF.